These T cell receptor beta chains were read from a single sample in a study of cytomegalovirus exposure and HLA in healthy donors. Libraries were prepared by immunoSEQ multiplex PCR; TCRdb keeps only in-frame clonotypes and omits some of them. Of about 150,000 clones listed, 61% are singletons. The sample comprised PBMCs. These receptors came from a male donor in good health and CMV-seronegative. The CDR3 runs from the conserved cysteine through the conserved F or W. The order of the fields is D gene, clone size, V gene, J gene, CDR3 DNA, CDR3 protein. D genes are given only for firm matches. Clone size is shown for a subset of rows, as once, few, many or a class of expanded clone.

TRBD1	.	TRBV28	TRBJ2-3	TGTGCCAGCAGTTCTCCCCCGGGACAGGGGACAGATACGCAGTATTTT	CASSSPPGQGTDTQYF
TRBD1	once	TRBV5-4	TRBJ1-2	TGTGCCAGCAGCTTTTGGGACAGGGGGCGCGGCTACACCTTC	CASSFWDRGRGYTF
.	few	TRBV7-2	TRBJ1-2	TGTGCCAGCAGCTTAGACAGGGCTGGCTACACCTTC	CASSLDRAGYTF
TRBD1	.	TRBV7-6	TRBJ1-2	TGTGCCAGCAGCTTCCGACAGGGAGCTAACTATGGCTACACCTTC	CASSFRQGANYGYTF
TRBD1	.	TRBV28	TRBJ2-7	TGTGCCAGCAGTGGCCGAGACAGGGTTCGCGAGCAGTACTTC	CASSGRDRVREQYF
.	.	TRBV19	TRBJ1-5	TGTGCCAGTAGTATTGTCGTCCTCCTTAGCAATCAGCCCCAGCATTTT	CASSIVVLLSNQPQHF
TRBD1	few	TRBV15	TRBJ2-3	TGTGCCACCAGCAGATTACAGGGGGCGCATGCAGATACGCAGTATTTT	CATSRLQGAHADTQYF
.	.	TRBV6-5	TRBJ2-7	TGTGCCAGCTCCAGTCCCTACGAGCAGTACTTC	CASSSPYEQYF
TRBD2	.	TRBV6-6	TRBJ2-1	TGTGCCAAAAAGCGGGGGGCGTACAATGAGCAGTTCTTC	CAKKRGAYNEQFF
.	.	TRBV5-1	TRBJ2-5	TGCGCCAGCAGTTTTGGGGAGGAGGAGACCCAGTACTTC	CASSFGEEETQYF
.	.	TRBV6-1	TRBJ2-1	TGTGCCAGCAGTGAATGGGTTCCGGGTGACAATGAGCAGTTCTTC	CASSEWVPGDNEQFF
TRBD2	.	TRBV4-3	TRBJ2-1	TGCGCCAGCAGCCAAGATGTGGCTAGCGGGGGCTCAGCTAATGAGCAGTTCTTC	CASSQDVASGGSANEQFF
.	few	TRBV6-5	TRBJ1-3	TGTGCCAGCAGTTACTCGTTCCAGGTTACTGGAAACACCATATATTTT	CASSYSFQVTGNTIYF
.	.	TRBV7-2	TRBJ1-1	TGTGCCAGCAGCTTGACAGTTAACACTGAAGCTTTCTTT	CASSLTVNTEAFF
.	.	TRBV6-5	TRBJ1-6	TGTGCCAGCAGTCCCAGGGTGGGTAATTCACCCCTCCACTTT	CASSPRVGNSPLHF
.	few	TRBV18	TRBJ1-1	TGTGCCAGTTCGACAGGGAACACTGAAGCTTTCTTT	CASSTGNTEAFF
.	.	TRBV2	TRBJ2-3	TGTGCCAGCAGTATCAACACAGATACGCAGTATTTT	CASSINTDTQYF
TRBD1	.	TRBV5-8	TRBJ2-3	TGTGCCAGCAGCTCGGGGACAGACTTCAGCACAGATACGCAGTATTTT	CASSSGTDFSTDTQYF
.	.	TRBV6-6	TRBJ1-3	TGTGCCAGCAGAGCCGGAAACACCATATATTTT	CASRAGNTIYF
.	.	TRBV19	TRBJ1-1	TGTGCCACCCCTCCTTTCGCCAGGGGCCGAGGGCCTGAAGCTTTCTTT	CATPPFARGRGPEAFF
TRBD1	few	TRBV27	TRBJ2-7	TGTGCCAGCAGTTTAAGACAGGGGGTCTCCTACGAGCAGTACTTC	CASSLRQGVSYEQYF
.	few	TRBV27	TRBJ1-5	TGTGCCAGCAGTCTAAACGGGGTGAGGCAGCCCCAGCATTTT	CASSLNGVRQPQHF
.	.	TRBV5-8	TRBJ2-1	TGTGCCAGCAGCTTAGGGCAGGGTAGGTACAATGAGCAGTTCTTC	CASSLGQGRYNEQFF
TRBD2	many	TRBV5-1	TRBJ2-2	TGCGCCAGCAGCTTGGTCGGACTAGCGGCCGGGGAGCTGTTTTTT	CASSLVGLAAGELFF
TRBD2	.	TRBV27	TRBJ2-7	TGTGCCAGCAGTTTATCCTCCGGGACTAGCTCCTACGAGCAGTACTTC	CASSLSSGTSSYEQYF
.	.	TRBV28	TRBJ2-7	TGTGCCAGCAGTTTATGGGTACACCAACCCTACGAGCAGTACTTC	CASSLWVHQPYEQYF
.	.	TRBV7-9	TRBJ2-7	TGTGCCAGCAGCGCCACTAGGAGTGGCGAGCAGTACTTC	CASSATRSGEQYF
.	few	TRBV28	TRBJ1-6	TGTGCCAGCAGTACCACGCTCGGGGTGACACATTCACCCCTCCACTTT	CASSTTLGVTHSPLHF
TRBD2	.	TRBV29-1	TRBJ2-7	TGCAGCGTCCTAGCGGGGAATTACGAGCAGTACTTC	CSVLAGNYEQYF
TRBD1	.	TRBV7-2	TRBJ1-2	TGTGCCAGCAGCCCTGCGTGGGACAGGGACTATGGCTACACCTTC	CASSPAWDRDYGYTF
.	once	TRBV6-4	TRBJ2-2	TGTGCCAGCAGTGTGGGCCCTACGCCGAACACCGGGGAGCTGTTTTTT	CASSVGPTPNTGELFF
TRBD2	.	TRBV5-4	TRBJ2-1	TGTGCCAGCAGCCCCGGACTAGCGGGGGGGCAATTCAATGAGCAGTTCTTC	CASSPGLAGGQFNEQFF
TRBD1	once	TRBV6-1	TRBJ2-7	TGTGCCACAACAGGGGACAGCTCCTACGAGCAGTACTTC	CATTGDSSYEQYF
TRBD2	.	TRBV6-5	TRBJ2-5	TGTGCCAGCAGACTAGCGGAGACCCAGTACTTC	CASRLAETQYF
TRBD1	.	TRBV11-2	TRBJ2-3	TGTGCCAGCAGCCGGGGAGGGGACAGGGCCACAGATACGCAGTATTTT	CASSRGGDRATDTQYF
TRBD1	few	TRBV27	TRBJ2-7	TGTGCCAGCAGGCCACCTGGGACAGGGGGTTCCTACGAGCAGTACTTC	CASRPPGTGGSYEQYF
.	.	TRBV29-1	TRBJ1-2	TGCAGCGTTGGTTCGCGATTAACTAACTATGGCTACACCTTC	CSVGSRLTNYGYTF
.	.	TRBV11-1	TRBJ1-6	TGTGCCAGCAGCCTTGACAGGAATTCACCCCTCCACTTT	CASSLDRNSPLHF
TRBD1	.	TRBV9	TRBJ1-2	TGTGCCAGCAGCGCGACAGGGAACTCTAACTATGGCTACACCTTC	CASSATGNSNYGYTF
.	.	TRBV4-1	TRBJ1-3	TGCGCCAGCAGCCAAACCGGAGTCGACACCATATATTTT	CASSQTGVDTIYF
TRBD2	.	TRBV6-1	TRBJ2-3	TGTGCCAGCAGTGAACCGCGGGGGGGCACAGATACGCAGTATTTT	CASSEPRGGTDTQYF
TRBD1	.	TRBV19	TRBJ1-1	TGTGCCAGTAGTCCGGACAGGGTCACTGAAGCTTTCTTT	CASSPDRVTEAFF
TRBD1	.	TRBV18	TRBJ1-4	TGTGCCAGCTCACCAACCGGGACAGTAAATGAAAAACTGTTTTTT	CASSPTGTVNEKLFF